This TCR beta chain was recorded in a study of T cells after yellow fever vaccination. Regarding the study as a whole: The study re-detected most primary-vaccination clones after the booster (roughly 96% CD4, 80% to 90% CD8).

TCRdb used MiXCR to reprocess the 5' RACE reads, holding one entry per CDR3 protein. The repertoire holds about 550,000 distinct CDR3 sequences, with roughly 21% as singletons. Concerning this clonotype itself: Its antigen is unknown.

The CDR3 has 13 residues. V lost 8 bases and J lost 3, with 11 bases in between. From germline, CDR1 is SGHTA and CDR2 FQGNSA. The sample in question was PBMCs, obtained 15 days after the yellow fever booster vaccination. The rearrangement joins TRBV7-2 to TRBJ2-1; D is uncertain. The clonotype originates from a young man who received the YFV17D yellow fever vaccine. The DNA of the CDR3 is TGTGCCAGCGGCCTCTCATACTACAATGAGCAGTTCTTC. This encodes CASGLSYYNEQFF.